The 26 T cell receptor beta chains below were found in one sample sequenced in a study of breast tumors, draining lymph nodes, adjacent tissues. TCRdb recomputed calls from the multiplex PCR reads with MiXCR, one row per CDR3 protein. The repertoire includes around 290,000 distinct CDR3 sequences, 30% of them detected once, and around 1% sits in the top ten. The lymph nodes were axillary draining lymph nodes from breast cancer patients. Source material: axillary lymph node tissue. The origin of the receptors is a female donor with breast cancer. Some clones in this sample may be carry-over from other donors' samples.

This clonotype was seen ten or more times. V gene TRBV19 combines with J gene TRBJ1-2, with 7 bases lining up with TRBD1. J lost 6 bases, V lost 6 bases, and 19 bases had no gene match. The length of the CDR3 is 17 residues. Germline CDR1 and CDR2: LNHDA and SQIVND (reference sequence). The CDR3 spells CASSSRRGRLSYDGYTF. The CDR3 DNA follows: TGTGCCAGTAGCTCAAGGAGGGGGCGTCTCTCCTACGATGGCTACACCTTC. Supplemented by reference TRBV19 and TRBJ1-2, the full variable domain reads DGGITQSPKYLFRKEGQNVTLSCEQNLNHDAMYWYRQDPGQGLRLIYYSQIVNDFQKGDIAEGYSVSREKKESFPLTVTSAQKNPTAFYLCASSSRRGRLSYDGYTFGSGTRLTVV.

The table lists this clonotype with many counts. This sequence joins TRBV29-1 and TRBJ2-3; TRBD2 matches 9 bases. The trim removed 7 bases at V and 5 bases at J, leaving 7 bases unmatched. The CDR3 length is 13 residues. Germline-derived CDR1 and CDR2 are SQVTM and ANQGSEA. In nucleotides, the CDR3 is TGCAGCGGCGGACTAGCGACTCAAGATACGCAGTATTTT. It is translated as CSGGLATQDTQYF.

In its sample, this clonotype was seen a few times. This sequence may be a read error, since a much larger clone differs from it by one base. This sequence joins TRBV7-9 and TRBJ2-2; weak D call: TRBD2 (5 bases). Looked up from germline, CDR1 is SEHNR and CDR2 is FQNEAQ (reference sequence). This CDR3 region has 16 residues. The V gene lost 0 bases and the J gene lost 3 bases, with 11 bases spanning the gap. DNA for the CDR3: TGTGCCAGCAGCTTAGCATTAGCGAGGGACACCGGGGAGCTGTTTTTT. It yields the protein CASSLALARDTGELFF.

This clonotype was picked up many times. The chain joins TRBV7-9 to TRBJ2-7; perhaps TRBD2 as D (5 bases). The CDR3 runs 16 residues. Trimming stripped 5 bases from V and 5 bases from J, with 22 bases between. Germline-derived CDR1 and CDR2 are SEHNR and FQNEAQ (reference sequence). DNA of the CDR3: TGTGCCAGCAGCCTTCGCGGGTCCGGTCCCGGGGACGAGCAGTACTTC. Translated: CASSLRGSGPGDEQYF.

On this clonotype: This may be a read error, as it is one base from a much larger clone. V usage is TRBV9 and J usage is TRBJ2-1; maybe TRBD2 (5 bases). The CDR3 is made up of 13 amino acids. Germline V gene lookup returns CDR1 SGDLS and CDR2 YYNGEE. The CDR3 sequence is CAGSVGLASEQFF. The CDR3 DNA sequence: TGTGCCGGCAGCGTAGGTCTAGCAAGTGAGCAGTTCTTC.

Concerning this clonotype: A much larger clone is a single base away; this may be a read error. The CDR3 sequence: CASSQDFRGYTF. DNA of the CDR3: TGTGCCAGCAGCCAGGACTTCCGCGGCTACACCTTC. The V and J genes are TRBV5-4 and TRBJ1-2; D not certain. The CDR3 covers 12 residues. V was clipped by 4 bases and J by 8 bases, with 12 bases between them. The germline CDR1 and CDR2 sequences are SGHNT and YYREEE (reference sequence).

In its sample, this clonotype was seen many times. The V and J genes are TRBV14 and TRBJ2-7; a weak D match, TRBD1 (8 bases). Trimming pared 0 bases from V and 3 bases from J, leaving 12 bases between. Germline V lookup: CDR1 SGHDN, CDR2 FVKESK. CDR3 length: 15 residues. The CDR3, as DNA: TGTGCCAGCAGCCAAGAGGGAGGGACAGGCTACGAGCAGTACTTC. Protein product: CASSQEGGTGYEQYF.

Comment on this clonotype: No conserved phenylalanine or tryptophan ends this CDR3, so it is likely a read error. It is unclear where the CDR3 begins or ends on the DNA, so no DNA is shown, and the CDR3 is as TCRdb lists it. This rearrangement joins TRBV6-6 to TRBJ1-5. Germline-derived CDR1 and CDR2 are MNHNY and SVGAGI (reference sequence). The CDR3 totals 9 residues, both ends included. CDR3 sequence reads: CASSYTEMV.

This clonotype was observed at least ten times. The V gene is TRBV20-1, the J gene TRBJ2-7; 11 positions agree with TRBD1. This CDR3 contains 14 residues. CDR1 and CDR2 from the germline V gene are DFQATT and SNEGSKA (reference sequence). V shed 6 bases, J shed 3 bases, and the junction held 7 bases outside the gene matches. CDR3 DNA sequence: TGCAGTGCCCCCCGGGACAGGGGGATCTACGAGCAGTACTTC. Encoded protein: CSAPRDRGIYEQYF.

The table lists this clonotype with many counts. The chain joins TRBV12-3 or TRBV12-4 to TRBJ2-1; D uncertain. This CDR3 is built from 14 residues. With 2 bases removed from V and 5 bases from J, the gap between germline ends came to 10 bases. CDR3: CASSLSIEDNEQFF. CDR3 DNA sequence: TGTGCCAGCAGTTTATCTATAGAGGACAATGAGCAGTTCTTC.

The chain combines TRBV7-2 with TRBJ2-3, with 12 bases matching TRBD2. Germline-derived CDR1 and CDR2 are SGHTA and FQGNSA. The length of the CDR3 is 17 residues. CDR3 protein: CARAAFLAGGYTDTQYF. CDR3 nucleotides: TGTGCTAGAGCCGCCTTTCTAGCGGGAGGGTACACAGATACGCAGTATTTT.

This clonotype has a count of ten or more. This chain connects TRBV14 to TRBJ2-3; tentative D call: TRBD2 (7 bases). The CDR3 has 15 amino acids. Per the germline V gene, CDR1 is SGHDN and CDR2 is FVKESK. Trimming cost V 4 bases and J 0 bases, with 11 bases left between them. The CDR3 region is CASSRGGRSTDTQYF. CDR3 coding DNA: TGTGCCAGCAGCCGGGGGGGGCGAAGCACAGATACGCAGTATTTT.

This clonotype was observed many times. CDR3 nucleotide sequence: TGTGCCAGCAGCCACGGACTAGCGGGAGTACGGGAGCAGTACTTC. This encodes CASSHGLAGVREQYF. This chain connects TRBV7-9 to TRBJ2-7, with 13 positions matching TRBD2. CDR3 length: 15 amino acids. V gave up 5 bases and J gave up 7 bases; unmatched junction bases: 8. CDR1 and CDR2 from the germline V gene are SEHNR and FQNEAQ (reference sequence).

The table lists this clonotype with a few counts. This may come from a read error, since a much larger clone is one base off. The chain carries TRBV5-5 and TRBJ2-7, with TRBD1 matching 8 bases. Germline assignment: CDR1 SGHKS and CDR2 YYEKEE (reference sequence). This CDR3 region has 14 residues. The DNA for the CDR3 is TGCGCCAGCAGCAAGGACAGGGCCCCCACGCCGCAGTACTTC. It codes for CASSKDRAPTPQYF.

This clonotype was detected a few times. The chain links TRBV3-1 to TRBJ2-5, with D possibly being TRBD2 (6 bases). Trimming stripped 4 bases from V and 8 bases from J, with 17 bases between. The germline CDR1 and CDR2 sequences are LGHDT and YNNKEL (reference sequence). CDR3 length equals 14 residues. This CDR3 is CASSPQVKGGTQYF. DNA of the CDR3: TGTGCCAGCAGCCCACAGGTTAAGGGAGGTACCCAGTACTTC.

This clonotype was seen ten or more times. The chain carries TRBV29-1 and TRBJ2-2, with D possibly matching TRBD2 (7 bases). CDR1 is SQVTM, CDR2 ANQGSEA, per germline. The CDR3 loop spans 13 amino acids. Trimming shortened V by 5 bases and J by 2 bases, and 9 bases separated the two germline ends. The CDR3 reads CSVSGTNTGELFF. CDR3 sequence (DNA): TGCAGCGTTAGCGGGACAAACACCGGGGAGCTGTTTTTT.

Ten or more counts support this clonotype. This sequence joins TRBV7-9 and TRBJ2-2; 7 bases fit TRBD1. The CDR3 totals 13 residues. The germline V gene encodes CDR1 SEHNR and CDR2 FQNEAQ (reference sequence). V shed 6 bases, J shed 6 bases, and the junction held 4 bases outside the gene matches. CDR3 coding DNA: TGTGCCAGCAGAAGACAGGGTTCCGGGGAGCTGTTTTTT. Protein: CASRRQGSGELFF. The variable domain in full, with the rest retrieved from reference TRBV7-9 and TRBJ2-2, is DTGVSQNPRHKITKRGQNVTFRCDPISEHNRLYWYRQTLGQGPEFLTYFQNEAQLEKSRLLSDRFSAERPKGSFSTLEIQRTEQGDSAMYLCASRRQGSGELFFGEGSRLTVL.

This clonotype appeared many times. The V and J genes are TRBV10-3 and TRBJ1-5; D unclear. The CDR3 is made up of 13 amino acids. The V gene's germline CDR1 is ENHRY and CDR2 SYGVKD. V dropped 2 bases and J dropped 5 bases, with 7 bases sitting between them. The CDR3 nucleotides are TGTGCCATCAGTGAGACAGTGGATCAGCCCCAGCATTTT. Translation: CAISETVDQPQHF.

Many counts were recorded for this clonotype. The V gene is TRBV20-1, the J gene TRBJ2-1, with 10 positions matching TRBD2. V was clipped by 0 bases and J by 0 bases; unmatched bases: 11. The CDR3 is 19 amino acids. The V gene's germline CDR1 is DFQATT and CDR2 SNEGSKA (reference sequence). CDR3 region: CSARDPGLAQKSSYNEQFF. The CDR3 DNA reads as TGCAGTGCTAGAGATCCGGGACTAGCGCAAAAGAGCTCCTACAATGAGCAGTTCTTC.

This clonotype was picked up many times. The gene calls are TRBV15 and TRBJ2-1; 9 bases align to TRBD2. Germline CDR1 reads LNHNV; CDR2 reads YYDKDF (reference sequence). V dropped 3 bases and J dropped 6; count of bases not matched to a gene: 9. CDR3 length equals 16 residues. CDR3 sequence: CATSSRAGGGGNEQFF. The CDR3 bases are TGTGCCACCAGCAGTAGAGCGGGAGGTGGAGGCAATGAGCAGTTCTTC.

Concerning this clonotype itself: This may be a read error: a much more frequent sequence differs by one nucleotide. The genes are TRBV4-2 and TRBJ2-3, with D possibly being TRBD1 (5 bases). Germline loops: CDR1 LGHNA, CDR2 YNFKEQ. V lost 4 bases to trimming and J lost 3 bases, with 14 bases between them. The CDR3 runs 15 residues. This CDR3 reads CASSPMLGRTDTQYF. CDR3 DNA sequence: TGTGCCAGCAGCCCGATGTTGGGGCGAACAGATACGCAGTATTTT.

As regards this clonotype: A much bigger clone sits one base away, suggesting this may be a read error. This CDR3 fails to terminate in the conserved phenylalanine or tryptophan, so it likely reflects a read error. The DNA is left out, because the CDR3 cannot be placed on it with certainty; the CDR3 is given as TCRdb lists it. CDR3 sequence reads: CASSSSGILFL. The rearrangement uses TRBV7-9 and TRBJ2-1; the DNA was not compared with TRBD1, the D call given in the table. Germline V CDR1 and CDR2: SEHNR, FQNEAQ (reference sequence). The CDR3 is made up of 11 amino acids, end residues included.

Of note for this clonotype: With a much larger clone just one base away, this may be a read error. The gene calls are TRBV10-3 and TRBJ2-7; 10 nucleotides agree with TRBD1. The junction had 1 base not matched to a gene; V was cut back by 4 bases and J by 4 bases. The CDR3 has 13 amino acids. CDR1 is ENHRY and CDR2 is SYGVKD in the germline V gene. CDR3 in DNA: TGTGCCATCAGTGGACAGGGGGCTTACGAGCAGTACTTC. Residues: CAISGQGAYEQYF.

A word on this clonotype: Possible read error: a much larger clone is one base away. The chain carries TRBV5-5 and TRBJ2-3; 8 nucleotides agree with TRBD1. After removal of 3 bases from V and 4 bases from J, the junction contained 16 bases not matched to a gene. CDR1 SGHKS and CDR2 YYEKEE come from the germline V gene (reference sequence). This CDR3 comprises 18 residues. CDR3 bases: TGTGCCAGCAGCTGGGGCAGGGGGCGCCCCGGGCGGGCAGATACGCAGTATTTT. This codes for CASSWGRGRPGRADTQYF. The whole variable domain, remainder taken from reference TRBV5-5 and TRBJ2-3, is DAGVTQSPTHLIKTRGQQVTLRCSPISGHKSVSWYQQVLGQGPQFIFQYYEKEERGRGNFPDRFSARQFPNYSSELNVNALLLGDSALYLCASSWGRGRPGRADTQYFGPGTRLTVL.

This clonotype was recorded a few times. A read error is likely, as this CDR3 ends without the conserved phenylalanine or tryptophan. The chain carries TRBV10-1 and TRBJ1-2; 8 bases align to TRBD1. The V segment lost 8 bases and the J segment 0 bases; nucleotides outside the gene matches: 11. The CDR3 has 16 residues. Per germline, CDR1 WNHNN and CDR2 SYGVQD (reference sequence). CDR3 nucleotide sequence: TGCGCCAGCCCTGGGACAGGACTACTTCCTAACTATGGCTACACCTCC. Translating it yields CASPGTGLLPNYGYTS.

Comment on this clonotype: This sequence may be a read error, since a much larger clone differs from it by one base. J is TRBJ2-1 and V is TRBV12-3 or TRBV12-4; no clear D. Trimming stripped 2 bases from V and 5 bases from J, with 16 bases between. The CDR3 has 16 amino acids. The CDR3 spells CASSLWASRRDNEQFF. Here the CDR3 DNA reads TGTGCCAGCAGTTTATGGGCTTCAAGACGGGACAATGAGCAGTTCTTC.